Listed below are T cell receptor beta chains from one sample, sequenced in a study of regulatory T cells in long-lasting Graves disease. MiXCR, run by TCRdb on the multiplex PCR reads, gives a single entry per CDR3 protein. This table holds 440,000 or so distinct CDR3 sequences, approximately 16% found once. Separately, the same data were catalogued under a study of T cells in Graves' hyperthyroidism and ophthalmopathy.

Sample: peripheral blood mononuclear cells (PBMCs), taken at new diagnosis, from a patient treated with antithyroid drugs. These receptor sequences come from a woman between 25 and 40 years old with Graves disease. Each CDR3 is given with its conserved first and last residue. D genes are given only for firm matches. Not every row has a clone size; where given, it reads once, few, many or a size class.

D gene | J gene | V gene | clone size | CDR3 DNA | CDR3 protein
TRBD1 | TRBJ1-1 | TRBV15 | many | TGTGCCACCAGCAGAGGGAGGGCGGGACAGAAAAACACTGAAGCTTTCTTT | CATSRGRAGQKNTEAFF
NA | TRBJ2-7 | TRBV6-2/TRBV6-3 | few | TGTGCCAGCAGTAGGGGGGGAGACGAGCAGTACTTC | CASSRGGDEQYF
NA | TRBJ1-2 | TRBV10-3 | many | TGTGCCATCAGTGAGTCGACGGAGGGGAATGGCTACACCTTC | CAISESTEGNGYTF
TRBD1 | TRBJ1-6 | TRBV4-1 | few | TGCGCCAGCAGCCCAACGGGGACAGGGCGACTCCACTTT | CASSPTGTGRLHF
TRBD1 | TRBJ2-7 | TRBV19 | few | TGTGCCAGTAGTATGAGACAGGGGGCTCCGCAGAACTTC | CASSMRQGAPQNF
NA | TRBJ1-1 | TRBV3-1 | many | TGTGCCAGCAGCCGCCAGGGATGGACTGAAGCTTTCTTT | CASSRQGWTEAFF
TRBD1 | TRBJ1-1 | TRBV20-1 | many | TGCAGTGCCCCCCGGACAGGGCCGAACACTGAAGCTTTCTTT | CSAPRTGPNTEAFF
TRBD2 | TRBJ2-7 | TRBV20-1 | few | TGCAGTGCTAGAGATGGGAAAACGGGAGGGACCTACGAGCAGTACTTC | CSARDGKTGGTYEQYF
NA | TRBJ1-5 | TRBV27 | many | TGTGCCACCGGCGAGGGCAATCAGCCCCAGCATTTT | CATGEGNQPQHF
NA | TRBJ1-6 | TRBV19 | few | TGTGCCAGTAGCGTTCATAATTCACCCCTCCACTTT | CASSVHNSPLHF
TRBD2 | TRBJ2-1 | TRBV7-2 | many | TGTGCCAGCAGCTTGGGACTAGCGCCTCCCTACAATGAGCAGTTCTTC | CASSLGLAPPYNEQFF
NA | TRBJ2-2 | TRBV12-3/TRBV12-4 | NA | TGTGCCAGCAGTAGTACCACCGGGGAGCTGTTTTTT | CASSSTTGELFF
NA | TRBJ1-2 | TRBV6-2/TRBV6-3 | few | TGTGCCAGCAGCCTCCGGGACGGCTACTATGGCTACACCTTC | CASSLRDGYYGYTF
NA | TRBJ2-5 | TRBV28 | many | TGTGCCAGCAGTTTAGGATCCGGGGCGGAGACCCAGTACTTC | CASSLGSGAETQYF
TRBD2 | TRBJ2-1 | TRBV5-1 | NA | TGCGCCAGCAGCGCGGGAGGCCTTCTTATGAATGAGCAGTTCTTC | CASSAGGLLMNEQFF
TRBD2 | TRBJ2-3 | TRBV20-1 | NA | TGCAGTGCTAGAGATAGGGCGGGAGATGGAGATACGCAGTATTTT | CSARDRAGDGDTQYF
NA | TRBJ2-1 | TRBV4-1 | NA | TGCGCCAGCAGCCAGAAACAGGCTAGTGAGCAGTTCTTC | CASSQKQASEQFF
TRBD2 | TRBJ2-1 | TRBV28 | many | TGTGCCAGCACAGTTTTATCGGGACTAGCAGGCAATGAGCAGTTCTTC | CASTVLSGLAGNEQFF
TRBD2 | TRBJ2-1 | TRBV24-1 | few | TGTGCCACCAGAGCGACTAGCGAGCAGTTCTTC | CATRATSEQFF
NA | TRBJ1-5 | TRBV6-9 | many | TGTGCCAGCAGTTGGTCCCACCGCGAGCCCCAGCATTTT | CASSWSHREPQHF
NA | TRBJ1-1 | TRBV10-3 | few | TGTGCCATCAGTGACACACTAGGGACTGAAGCTTTCTTT | CAISDTLGTEAFF
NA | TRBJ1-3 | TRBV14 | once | TGTGCCAGCAGCCAAGATGGGGTGACGGGGGCTGGAAACACCATATATTTT | CASSQDGVTGAGNTIYF
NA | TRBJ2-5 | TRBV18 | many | TGTGCCAGCTCACCCGGGGCAGAACAAGAGACCCAGTACTTC | CASSPGAEQETQYF
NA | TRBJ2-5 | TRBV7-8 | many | TGTGCCAGCAGCTCGTTTTGGGGGGAAAAGACCCAGTACTTC | CASSSFWGEKTQYF
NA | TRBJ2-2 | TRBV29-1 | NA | TGCAGCGTTGGTGGGAGATCCGGGGAGCTGTTTTTT | CSVGGRSGELFF
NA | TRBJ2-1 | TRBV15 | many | TGTGCCACCAGCAGAGATTTGAGCGGATCCAACAATGAGCAGTTCTTC | CATSRDLSGSNNEQFF
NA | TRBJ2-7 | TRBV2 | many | TGTGCCAGCAGTGTGAGAATGCACTACGAGCAGTACTTC | CASSVRMHYEQYF
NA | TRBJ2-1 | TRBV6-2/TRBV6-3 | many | TGTGCCAGCAGTTATTTGAGAAGGGGGTCCTACAATGAGCAGTTCTTC | CASSYLRRGSYNEQFF
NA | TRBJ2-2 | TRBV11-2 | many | TGTGCCAGCAGCTTAGAGGGGAACACCGGGGAGCTGTTTTTT | CASSLEGNTGELFF
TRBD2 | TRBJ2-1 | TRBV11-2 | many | TGTGCCAGCAGCTTACGGGCTAGCGGGATTAGCTCCTACAATGAGCAGTTCTTC | CASSLRASGISSYNEQFF
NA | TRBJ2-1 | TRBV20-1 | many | TGCAGTGCGTCCCCTAGCAGCGATGAGCAGTTCTTC | CSASPSSDEQFF
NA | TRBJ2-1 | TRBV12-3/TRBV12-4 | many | TGTGCCAGCAGTTTAGCCGGGGGCGGTGGGCAGTTCTTC | CASSLAGGGGQFF
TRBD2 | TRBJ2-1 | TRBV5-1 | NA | TGCGCCAGCAGCTTCTATCCTAGCGGGAGTTTGGACAATGAGCAGTTCTTC | CASSFYPSGSLDNEQFF
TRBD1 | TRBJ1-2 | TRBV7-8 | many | TGTGCCAGCAGCCAAAGGGACAGGAACTATGGCTACACCTTC | CASSQRDRNYGYTF
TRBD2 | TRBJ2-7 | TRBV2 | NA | TGTGCCAGCAAGGGGTCAGCGGGAGGTCCCCACGAGCAGTACTTC | CASKGSAGGPHEQYF